What follows are 21 T cell receptor beta chains derived from one specimen sequenced in a study of Tregs in tolerant kidney transplant recipients. Data came from immunoSEQ multiplex PCR; TCRdb stores just in-frame clones and leaves some out. The table has 3,800 or so clones, 70% to 90% seen once. Sequencing used Tregs from blood, obtained before the transplant. Receptors were obtained from a human donor who received a combined kidney and bone marrow transplant.

This sequence joins TRBV7-2 and TRBJ2-7; tentatively, D is TRBD1 (6 bases). CDR1 and CDR2 (germline): SGHTA, FQGNSA. V lost 5 bases and J lost 2, with 13 bases in between. The CDR3 loop spans 14 amino acids. CDR3 protein: CASSPKTGTYEQYF. The CDR3 region has the DNA TGTGCCAGCAGCCCTAAAACAGGGACCTACGAGCAGTACTTC.

The rearrangement joins TRBV11-2 to TRBJ2-5; 9 nucleotides align to TRBD1. CDR1 is SGHAT and CDR2 is FQNNGV in the germline V gene. Trimming cost V 5 bases and J 3 bases; bases outside gene matches: 4. The CDR3 is 14 amino acids. CDR3 sequence reads: CASSLWTGEETQYF. The CDR3 coding sequence is TGTGCCAGCAGCCTATGGACAGGGGAAGAGACCCAGTACTTC.

V is TRBV27 and J is TRBJ1-4; TRBD1 matches 9 bases. Germline V CDR1 and CDR2: MNHEY, SMNVEV (reference sequence). J lost 4 bases, V lost 8 bases, and 2 bases had no gene match. The CDR3 loop spans 13 amino acids. CDR3 region: CASGDRDNEKLFF. CDR3 coding DNA: TGTGCCAGCGGGGACAGGGATAATGAAAAACTGTTTTTT.

This chain joins TRBV5-5 and TRBJ1-5; a possible D gene is TRBD1 (5 bases). The germline V gene has CDR1 SGHKS and CDR2 YYEKEE (reference sequence). The V end lost 4 bases, the J end lost 2 bases, and 10 bases lay between the germline ends. The CDR3 contains 14 residues. CDR3 bases: TGTGCCAGCAGCCCTGCGACAGGCAATCAGCCCCAGCATTTT. Translating it yields CASSPATGNQPQHF.

The chain is built from TRBV7-8 and TRBJ1-3, with D uncertain. V lost 2 bases to trimming and J lost 4 bases, with 3 bases between them. Germline lookup yields CDR1 SGHVS and CDR2 FQNEAQ. This CDR3 is built from 12 residues. CDR3 amino acids: CASSLQGNTIYF. CDR3 nucleotides: TGTGCCAGCAGCTTACAGGGAAACACCATATATTTT.

Concerning this clone: Relative to the germline gene, one junction end is altered; a read error may explain this. The identical CDR3 is also encoded by other nucleotide sequences in the sample. This chain uses TRBV30 with TRBJ1-1, with D possibly matching TRBD1 (6 bases). The CDR3 is 13 residues long. CDR1 is GTSNPN and CDR2 is SVGIG in the germline V gene (reference sequence). This CDR3 reads CAWSRQVNTEAFF. The CDR3 nucleotides read TGCGCCTGGAGCAGACAGGTAAACACTGAAGCTTTCTTT. Using reference TRBV30 and TRBJ1-1 for the parts outside the CDR3, the full variable domain is SQTIHQWPATLVQPVGSPLSLECTVEGTSNPNLYWYRQAAGRGLQLLFYSVGIGQISSEVPQNLSASRPQDRQFILSSKKLLLSDSGFYLCAWSRQVNTEAFFGQGTRLTVV.

The chain employs TRBV2 and TRBJ2-2; 10 nucleotides line up with TRBD1. CDR1 is SNHLY and CDR2 is FYNNEI in the germline V gene. The CDR3 has 17 amino acids. The V and J ends lost 5 bases and 0 bases, in that order; junction bases with no gene match: 6. For the CDR3, the DNA is TGTGCCAGCAGTCGGACAGGGGGTATCGCGAACACCGGGGAGCTGTTTTTT. Its translation is CASSRTGGIANTGELFF.

The CDR3, as DNA: TGTGCCAGCAGCTTGGTCCCTAGCGGGAGCCACGAGCAGTACTTC. Its translation: CASSLVPSGSHEQYF. V and J are TRBV5-5 and TRBJ2-7; 10 bases are a match to TRBD2. The CDR3 has 15 residues. The ends lost 0 bases at V and 5 bases at J; junction bases unmatched: 5. Looked up from germline, CDR1 is SGHKS and CDR2 is YYEKEE (reference sequence).

The count of this clone is one. This sequence joins TRBV27 and TRBJ2-5; TRBD2 matches 9 bases. This CDR3 region has 15 residues. Unmatched junction bases numbered 12, after V lost 9 bases and J lost 4 bases. Germline lookup yields CDR1 MNHEY and CDR2 SMNVEV (reference sequence). The CDR3 sequence is CASSSSGAPGETQYF. Here the CDR3 DNA reads TGTGCCAGTAGCTCTAGCGGGGCCCCCGGAGAGACCCAGTACTTC.

This clone was seen a handful of times. The chain recombines TRBV29-1 with TRBJ2-7; D is perhaps TRBD2 (6 bases). This CDR3 is built from 11 residues. Between the trimmed V and J ends, which lost 3 bases and 6 bases, there was a span of 9 bases. Per germline, CDR1 SQVTM and CDR2 ANQGSEA. The CDR3 DNA reads TGCAGCGTTGACCACGGGGGCGAGCAGTACTTC. Translation: CSVDHGGEQYF.

This chain uses TRBV28 with TRBJ1-3; D gene uncertain. This CDR3 is built from 16 residues. Per the germline V gene, CDR1 is MDHEN and CDR2 is SYDVKM. Deletions cut 2 bases from V and 3 bases from J, with 14 bases between. CDR3 sequence reads: CASSLRSRKDGNTIYF. As DNA, the CDR3 is TGTGCCAGCAGTTTAAGATCCAGGAAAGATGGAAACACCATATATTTT.

The chain joins TRBV9 to TRBJ2-2; D not certain. V was cut by 3 bases and J by 6 bases, with 9 bases left in between. Germline CDR1 and CDR2: SGDLS and YYNGEE. The CDR3 loop spans 13 amino acids. DNA for the CDR3: TGTGCCAGCAGCGCCTCTATCCCCGGGGAGCTGTTTTTT. Translation: CASSASIPGELFF. The variable domain in full, with the rest retrieved from reference TRBV9 and TRBJ2-2, is DSGVTQTPKHLITATGQRVTLRCSPRSGDLSVYWYQQSLDQGLQFLIQYYNGEERAKGNILERFSAQQFPDLHSELNLSSLELGDSALYFCASSASIPGELFFGEGSRLTVL.

The V gene is TRBV7-8, the J gene TRBJ2-3; 12 nucleotides align to TRBD2. Germline lookup yields CDR1 SGHVS and CDR2 FQNEAQ. The CDR3 contains 18 residues. V shed 3 bases, J shed 4 bases, and the junction held 11 bases outside the gene matches. The CDR3 DNA follows: TGTGCCAGCAGCTTGCTGGACCGACTAGCGGGAGTACCAGATACGCAGTATTTT. The encoded protein is CASSLLDRLAGVPDTQYF.

This sequence joins TRBV7-6 and TRBJ2-2, with 8 bases fitting TRBD1. Trimming removed 7 bases from V and 2 bases from J; junction bases left unmatched: 3. Looked up from germline, CDR1 is SGHVS and CDR2 is FNYEAQ. This CDR3 region has 14 residues. The CDR3 coding sequence is TGTGCCAGCACCAGGGGGCTAAACACCGGGGAGCTGTTTTTT. This translates into CASTRGLNTGELFF.

J is TRBJ1-2 and V is TRBV5-4, with TRBD1 matching over 7 bases. CDR1 is SGHNT, CDR2 YYREEE, per germline (reference sequence). The CDR3 sequence is 13 residues long. V lost 5 bases to trimming and J lost 2 bases; unmatched junction nucleotides: 3. The CDR3 loop reads CASRDRLNYGYTF. The CDR3, as DNA: TGTGCCAGCAGGGACAGGTTAAACTATGGCTACACCTTC. The full variable domain, in which reference TRBV5-4 and TRBJ1-2 provide the parts outside the CDR3, is ETGVTQSPTHLIKTRGQQVTLRCSSQSGHNTVSWYQQALGQGPQFIFQYYREEENGRGNFPPRFSGLQFPNYSSELNVNALELDDSALYLCASRDRLNYGYTFGSGTRLTVV.

The chain employs TRBV5-1 and TRBJ1-2, with 8 bases matching TRBD1. This CDR3 has 14 amino acids. V gave up 4 bases and J gave up 3 bases; unmatched junction bases: 5. Germline CDR1 SGHRS, CDR2 YFSETQ. DNA of the CDR3: TGCGCCAGCAGCCCGACAGGGGAAGACTATGGCTACACCTTC. It encodes CASSPTGEDYGYTF.

The chain recombines TRBV5-1 with TRBJ2-1; D possibly corresponds to TRBD2 (5 bases). V lost 5 bases, J lost 6 bases, and 18 bases lay in between. Germline V gene data show CDR1 as SGHRS and CDR2 as YFSETQ. This CDR3 has 15 residues. The CDR3 nucleotides read TGCGCCAGCAGGGACTGGGTGGGGAGCGGCAATGAGCAGTTCTTC. Translation: CASRDWVGSGNEQFF. Based on the CDR3 plus reference TRBV5-1 and TRBJ2-1, the full variable domain is KAGVTQTPRYLIKTRGQQVTLSCSPISGHRSVSWYQQTPGQGLQFLFEYFSETQRNKGNFPGRFSGRQFSNSRSEMNVSTLELGDSALYLCASRDWVGSGNEQFFGPGTRLTVL.

The rearrangement uses TRBV5-1 and TRBJ2-1; 12 nucleotides agree with TRBD2. Germline CDR1 and CDR2: SGHRS and YFSETQ. The CDR3 loop spans 16 amino acids. Trimming cost V 4 bases and J 9 bases; bases outside gene matches: 11. The CDR3 DNA follows: TGCGCCAGCAGCACACAGACTAGCGGGAGAATACGTGAGCAGTTCTTC. Encoded protein: CASSTQTSGRIREQFF.

The chain employs TRBV30 and TRBJ2-3; 7 bases align to TRBD2. Germline-derived CDR1 and CDR2 are GTSNPN and SVGIG (reference sequence). The CDR3 is made up of 15 amino acids. J was trimmed by 0 bases and V by 0 bases; bases with no gene match: 3. CDR3 nucleotide sequence: TGTGCCTGGAGTGTAGGTAGCGGGAGCACAGATACGCAGTATTTT. Translating gives CAWSVGSGSTDTQYF.

This clone has just one count. The CDR3 spells CASSPAGGERGYTF. Written as DNA, the CDR3 is TGTGCCAGCAGTCCGGCGGGGGGGGAGCGCGGCTACACCTTC. The J gene is TRBJ1-2, the V gene TRBV28, with D possibly matching TRBD1 (5 bases). Trimming removed 5 bases at V and 8 bases at J, with 18 bases between. The CDR3 has 14 residues. The V gene's germline CDR1 is MDHEN and CDR2 SYDVKM.

A few counts support this clone. The rearrangement uses TRBV19 and TRBJ1-5; TRBD1 matches at 10 bases. Trimming at V came to 5 bases and at J to 7 bases, leaving 11 bases not matched to a gene. This CDR3 comprises 16 residues. The germline CDR1 and CDR2 sequences are LNHDA and SQIVND (reference sequence). CDR3 DNA: TGTGCCAGTAGTCCCCGGGACAGGGGAATAGAGCAGCCCCAGCATTTT. It codes for CASSPRDRGIEQPQHF.